The present T cell receptor beta chain was sequenced within a study of cytomegalovirus exposure and HLA in healthy donors. The sample holds a few counts of this clone. Its target is unknown. Researchers ran the PCR with 60 Vbeta and 13 Jbeta primers. Sequencing used immunoSEQ multiplex PCR; TCRdb keeps in-frame clones, though not all of them. The data hold about 82,000 clones, with about a tenth observed a single time. Trimming cost V 2 bases and J 1 base; bases outside gene matches: 5. This CDR3 has 15 residues. CDR1 is SGHTA and CDR2 is FQGTGA in the germline V gene. Notes on the study in general: With further analysis later on, most CMV-associated TCR beta chains appeared HLA-restricted.

This receptor was obtained from a man aged 55 to 69 in good health and CMV-seropositive. The rearrangement uses TRBV7-3 and TRBJ2-7; TRBD1 matches at 7 bases. Sequencing was performed on PBMCs. The CDR3 is CASSLGTVPSYEQYF. The CDR3, as DNA: TGTGCCAGCAGCTTAGGGACAGTGCCTTCCTACGAGCAGTACTTC.